This passage covers 30 T cell receptor beta chains from one sample sequenced in a study of CD8 T cells in ankylosing spondylitis. TCRdb re-called the 5' RACE reads with MiXCR, one entry per CDR3 protein. The sample includes about 210,000 distinct CDR3 sequences, around 7.9% of them seen just once. Whole-study results and caveats: Blood from ankylosing spondylitis patients appeared to carry a characteristic roughly eight-variant TCR beta motif.

No antigen has been identified for these receptors. Material: blood, either unsorted or a sorted T cell fraction (not recorded which). Receptor source: a male donor with ankylosing spondylitis.

This clonotype came up many times. The V and J genes are TRBV7-9 and TRBJ2-1, with TRBD1 matching 8 bases. Trimming took 5 bases from V and 7 from J; bases not matched to a gene: 10. The CDR3 length is 15 residues. CDR1 and CDR2 (germline): SEHNR, FQNEAQ (reference sequence). The CDR3 sequence: CASSVLGQGWNEQFF. The CDR3 DNA sequence: TGTGCCAGCAGCGTATTAGGACAGGGTTGGAATGAGCAGTTCTTC.

This clonotype was counted at least ten times. The J gene is TRBJ1-2, the V gene TRBV7-9; 7 positions agree with TRBD1. The CDR3 runs 13 residues. From germline, CDR1 is SEHNR and CDR2 FQNEAQ (reference sequence). The V and J ends lost 5 bases and 4 bases, in that order; junction bases with no gene match: 4. CDR3 in amino acids: CASSPGQVYGYTF. The CDR3 region has the DNA TGTGCCAGCAGCCCCGGACAGGTCTATGGCTACACCTTC.

This clonotype was counted ten times or more. The rearrangement links TRBV25-1 to TRBJ1-1; 10 nucleotides align to TRBD1. The CDR3 has 15 amino acids. Germline loops: CDR1 MGHDK, CDR2 SYGVNS. Germline trimming cut 4 bases from V and 0 bases from J; bases unmatched to any gene: 2. CDR3 in DNA: TGTGCCAGCAGTGGGGGACAGGGGATGAACACTGAAGCTTTCTTT. Its protein is CASSGGQGMNTEAFF.

This clonotype was counted ten times or more. The V call is TRBV7-9, the J call TRBJ2-1; D may be TRBD1 (5 bases). Trimming stripped 6 bases from V and 7 bases from J, with 16 bases between. CDR1 is SEHNR and CDR2 is FQNEAQ in the germline V gene (reference sequence). The CDR3 runs 14 residues. CDR3 in DNA: TGTGCCAGCAGACCAGGGCTTTCGGAGAATGAGCAGTTCTTC. It encodes CASRPGLSENEQFF.

This clonotype was counted many times. V is TRBV4-1 and J is TRBJ2-7; no reliable D call. The CDR3 runs to 13 residues. Trimming stripped 1 base from V and 3 bases from J, with 7 bases between. CDR1 is MGHRA, CDR2 YSYEKL, per germline. In nucleotides, the CDR3 is TGCGCCAGCAGCCAAGTACTTGGCTACGAGCAGTACTTC. Protein sequence: CASSQVLGYEQYF.

CDR3 coding DNA: TGCGCCAGCAGCATCGGACAGGGGAGGGCCGGGGAGCTGTTTTTT. Protein sequence: CASSIGQGRAGELFF. The rearrangement links TRBV5-1 to TRBJ2-2; 9 nucleotides line up with TRBD1. CDR3 length equals 15 residues. The V gene end was trimmed by 4 bases and the J gene end by 6 bases; junction bases not matched to a gene: 7. From germline, CDR1 is SGHRS and CDR2 YFSETQ.

This clonotype was found many times. J is TRBJ2-1 and V is TRBV7-9; 16 bases are a match to TRBD2. V dropped 4 bases and J dropped 7; count of bases not matched to a gene: 4. The CDR3 spans 16 residues. The germline gives CDR1 SEHNR, CDR2 FQNEAQ (reference sequence). CDR3 region: CASSWGLAGGKNEQFF. CDR3 coding DNA: TGTGCCAGCAGCTGGGGACTAGCGGGGGGGAAGAATGAGCAGTTCTTC. Filled out from reference TRBV7-9 and TRBJ2-1, the complete variable domain reads DTGVSQNPRHKITKRGQNVTFRCDPISEHNRLYWYRQTLGQGPEFLTYFQNEAQLEKSRLLSDRFSAERPKGSFSTLEIQRTEQGDSAMYLCASSWGLAGGKNEQFFGPGTRLTVL.

This clonotype has at least ten counts. The chain has TRBV7-6 and TRBJ2-3, with D perhaps assigned TRBD1 or TRBD2 (6 bases each). The CDR3 sequence is 15 residues long. CDR1 and CDR2 (germline): SGHVS, FNYEAQ. Trimming took off 3 bases at V and 2 bases at J, with 12 bases between the two ends. CDR3 DNA sequence: TGTGCCAGCAGCTTCGATAGGGGGGTCACAGATACGCAGTATTTT. Its protein is CASSFDRGVTDTQYF.

This clonotype came up many times. CDR3 DNA sequence: TGTGCCAGCAGTTTAGTAGGAGGGATTGGCAATCAGCCCCAGCATTTT. This translates into CASSLVGGIGNQPQHF. The rearrangement links TRBV27 to TRBJ1-5, with D hard to call. The CDR3 is made up of 16 amino acids. Germline V gives CDR1 MNHEY, CDR2 SMNVEV (reference sequence). V was cut by 2 bases and J by 2 bases, with 13 bases left in between.

This clonotype was counted at least ten times. The chain has TRBV6-1 and TRBJ2-7; maybe TRBD1 (5 bases). The CDR3 spans 14 residues. V was clipped by 3 bases and J by 5 bases, with 14 bases between them. Looked up from germline, CDR1 is MNHNS and CDR2 is SASEGT. The CDR3 region is CASSEGLEVDEQYF. The DNA for the CDR3 is TGTGCCAGCAGTGAGGGGCTAGAAGTTGACGAGCAGTACTTC.

This clonotype was counted between two and nine times. The junction differs from germline at one of its ends, possibly a read error. DNA of the CDR3: TGTGCTAGCAGCTTAGCGCTAAGGGGTAGCACCGGGGAGCTGTTTTTT. It codes for CASSLALRGSTGELFF. This chain connects TRBV7-7 to TRBJ2-2; tentatively, D is TRBD1 or TRBD2 (5 bases each). Looked up from germline, CDR1 is SSHAT and CDR2 is FNYEAQ (reference sequence). The CDR3 is 16 residues long.

In its sample, this clonotype was seen many times. The J gene is TRBJ1-5, the V gene TRBV7-2, with D perhaps TRBD1 (5 bases). CDR3 length equals 13 residues. Germline V gives CDR1 SGHTA, CDR2 FQGNSA. V was clipped by 1 base and J by 7 bases, with 8 bases between them. The CDR3 here is CASSLGTGQPQHF. CDR3 in DNA: TGTGCCAGCAGCTTAGGCACAGGACAGCCCCAGCATTTT.

In this sample, this clonotype turned up a few times. This sequence joins TRBV2 and TRBJ2-1, with a possible D match to TRBD1 (6 bases). CDR1 is SNHLY and CDR2 is FYNNEI in the germline V gene. CDR3 length equals 13 residues. V lost 10 bases and J 0 bases, leaving 10 bases between the germline ends. The CDR3 is CATKDSSYNEQFF. CDR3 bases: TGTGCCACTAAGGACAGCTCCTACAATGAGCAGTTCTTC.

The chain recombines TRBV28 with TRBJ2-3, with 11 nucleotides matching TRBD2. Trimming at V came to 3 bases and at J to 0 bases, leaving 2 bases not matched to a gene. CDR3 length equals 16 residues. Germline CDR1 MDHEN, CDR2 SYDVKM. The CDR3 region has the DNA TGTGCCAGCAGTTTCCGGACTAGCGGGAGCACAGATACGCAGTATTTT. This codes for CASSFRTSGSTDTQYF.

This clonotype occurred many times. The V gene is TRBV12-5, the J gene TRBJ2-3; 12 bases match TRBD1. J lost 7 bases, V lost 5 bases, and 7 bases had no gene match. Germline V gene sequence: CDR1 LGHNT, CDR2 FRNRAP. The CDR3 has 15 amino acids. The chain's CDR3 is CASGPGTGGWYTQYF. CDR3 DNA sequence: TGTGCTAGTGGTCCCGGGACAGGGGGCTGGTATACGCAGTATTTT.

This clonotype appeared many times. The chain carries TRBV7-9 and TRBJ1-4; D is ambiguous. Germline CDR1 SEHNR, CDR2 FQNEAQ (reference sequence). The CDR3 runs 14 residues. The V end was cut by 7 bases, the J end by 4 bases, with 13 bases between. CDR3 region: CASTSRQDNEKLFF. The DNA for the CDR3 is TGTGCCAGCACTTCCCGGCAGGATAATGAAAAACTGTTTTTT.

This rearrangement joins TRBV7-9 to TRBJ2-1; 7 bases are a match to TRBD1. CDR1 and CDR2 (germline): SEHNR, FQNEAQ (reference sequence). V shed 3 bases and J 3 bases; nucleotides not matched to a gene: 5. The length of the CDR3 is 15 residues. The CDR3 protein is CASSFSGTVYNEQFF. CDR3 sequence (DNA): TGTGCCAGCAGCTTTTCCGGGACAGTCTACAATGAGCAGTTCTTC.

This clonotype occurred many times. The rearrangement uses TRBV20-1 and TRBJ2-7; D not resolved. Germline V CDR1 and CDR2: DFQATT, SNEGSKA (reference sequence). Trimming left V 0 bases short and J 1 base short, with 7 bases between. The CDR3 spans 13 residues. The CDR3 DNA sequence: TGCAGTGCTAGAGATTTGTATTCCTACGAGCAGTACTTC. Translation gives CSARDLYSYEQYF.

This clonotype was found a few times. V and J are TRBV7-2 and TRBJ2-4; unclear D gene. The CDR3 totals 15 residues. Germline V lookup: CDR1 SGHTA, CDR2 FQGNSA. V lost 2 bases, J lost 2 bases, and 10 bases lay in between. The CDR3 reads CASSLFDSTKNIQYF. The CDR3 DNA follows: TGTGCCAGCAGCTTATTTGATAGTACCAAAAACATTCAGTACTTC.

The chain couples TRBV11-1 to TRBJ2-1; D might be TRBD2 (6 bases). The CDR3 covers 12 residues. CDR1 and CDR2 from the germline V gene are SGHAT and FQDESV (reference sequence). Trimming left V 5 bases short and J 9 bases short, with 11 bases between. Here the CDR3 DNA reads TGTGCCAGCAGCCTAGGACTAAGTGAGCAGTTCTTC. It encodes CASSLGLSEQFF.

The V and J genes are TRBV11-2 and TRBJ2-7; no definite D call. CDR1 is SGHAT, CDR2 FQNNGV, per germline. V lost 1 base, J lost 0 bases, and 16 bases lay in between. This CDR3 has 17 residues. The DNA for the CDR3 is TGTGCCAGCAGCTTAGGGGCAGGCCTTCTGAACTCCTACGAGCAGTACTTC. This gives the protein CASSLGAGLLNSYEQYF.

This clonotype was recorded at least ten times. The V gene is TRBV7-2, the J gene TRBJ1-1, with a weak D call TRBD1 (5 bases). Trimming cost V 5 bases and J 4 bases, with 11 bases left between them. The CDR3 length is 13 residues. The germline V gene encodes CDR1 SGHTA and CDR2 FQGNSA. The CDR3 sequence is CASSPARVTEAFF. CDR3 nucleotides: TGTGCCAGCAGCCCCGCCAGGGTCACTGAAGCTTTCTTT.

This clonotype was found a few times. The V gene is TRBV11-2, the J gene TRBJ2-1, with D perhaps being TRBD1 or TRBD2 (6 bases each). The CDR3 totals 12 residues. Germline V lookup: CDR1 SGHAT, CDR2 FQNNGV. V shed 5 bases and J shed 14 bases, with 16 bases lying between them. CDR3 protein: CASSLGGFGKFF. The CDR3 DNA sequence: TGTGCCAGCAGCCTAGGGGGGTTTGGTAAGTTCTTC.

The chain joins TRBV9 to TRBJ2-5; the match to TRBD1 covers 10 bases. Per the germline V gene, CDR1 is SGDLS and CDR2 is YYNGEE. J lost 2 bases, V lost 2 bases, and 3 bases had no gene match. This CDR3 comprises 15 residues. The CDR3 coding sequence is TGTGCCAGCAGCGTCGACAGGGGGCAACAAGAGACCCAGTACTTC. Encoded protein: CASSVDRGQQETQYF.

There are a few counts of this clonotype. The chain links TRBV27 to TRBJ2-7; 14 bases agree with TRBD2. CDR3 length equals 21 residues. Germline lookup yields CDR1 MNHEY and CDR2 SMNVEV (reference sequence). V gave up 0 bases and J gave up 4 bases; unmatched junction bases: 17. CDR3 region: CASSLSIRPPGLAGVGYEQYF. The CDR3 region has the DNA TGTGCCAGCAGTTTATCGATCCGGCCCCCGGGACTAGCGGGAGTTGGGTACGAGCAGTACTTC.

This sequence joins TRBV10-3 and TRBJ2-6; 7 bases map to TRBD1. The germline gives CDR1 ENHRY, CDR2 SYGVKD. The CDR3 totals 17 residues. V gave up 10 bases and J gave up 1 base; unmatched junction bases: 13. The CDR3 coding sequence is TGTGCCACCGAAACGACAGGGTCGGCTTCTGGGGCCAACGTCCTGACTTTC. It codes for CATETTGSASGANVLTF.

The J gene is TRBJ1-2, the V gene TRBV30; tentatively, D is TRBD1 (5 bases). With 0 bases removed from V and 8 bases from J, the gap between germline ends came to 13 bases. This CDR3 is built from 13 residues. Germline V gene sequence: CDR1 GTSNPN, CDR2 SVGIG (reference sequence). CDR3 sequence (DNA): TGTGCCTGGAGTGTATTTCAGGGAGACGGCTACACCTTC. Translating it yields CAWSVFQGDGYTF. Combining the CDR3 with reference TRBV30 and TRBJ1-2 gives the whole variable domain SQTIHQWPATLVQPVGSPLSLECTVEGTSNPNLYWYRQAAGRGLQLLFYSVGIGQISSEVPQNLSASRPQDRQFILSSKKLLLSDSGFYLCAWSVFQGDGYTFGSGTRLTVV.

Notes on this clonotype: A much larger clone differs by one base, so this may be a read error. The V gene is TRBV7-9, the J gene TRBJ2-7; tentatively, D is TRBD1 (6 bases). In germline, CDR1 is SEHNR, CDR2 FQNEAQ (reference sequence). The CDR3 totals 15 residues. As DNA, the CDR3 is TGTGCCAGCAGCCCCTTACAGGGAAGGGCGGGTGAGCGGTACTTC. Translation gives CASSPLQGRAGERYF.

J is TRBJ2-5 and V is TRBV15; 10 nucleotides match TRBD1. The germline V gene has CDR1 LNHNV and CDR2 YYDKDF (reference sequence). The V and J ends lost 5 bases and 5 bases, in that order; junction bases with no gene match: 8. This CDR3 is 15 amino acids long. The CDR3 here is CATSVDRGPWETQYF. CDR3 DNA: TGTGCCACCAGCGTCGACAGGGGGCCCTGGGAGACCCAGTACTTC.

This clonotype was seen ten or more times. The rearrangement uses TRBV27 and TRBJ1-1; the D is unclear. The CDR3 runs to 17 residues. Germline loops: CDR1 MNHEY, CDR2 SMNVEV (reference sequence). Trimming took off 1 base at V and 5 bases at J, with 20 bases between the two ends. The CDR3 DNA sequence: TGTGCCAGCAGTTTATACGGAATATGGGGTCTAGGGACTGAAGCTTTCTTT. This codes for CASSLYGIWGLGTEAFF.